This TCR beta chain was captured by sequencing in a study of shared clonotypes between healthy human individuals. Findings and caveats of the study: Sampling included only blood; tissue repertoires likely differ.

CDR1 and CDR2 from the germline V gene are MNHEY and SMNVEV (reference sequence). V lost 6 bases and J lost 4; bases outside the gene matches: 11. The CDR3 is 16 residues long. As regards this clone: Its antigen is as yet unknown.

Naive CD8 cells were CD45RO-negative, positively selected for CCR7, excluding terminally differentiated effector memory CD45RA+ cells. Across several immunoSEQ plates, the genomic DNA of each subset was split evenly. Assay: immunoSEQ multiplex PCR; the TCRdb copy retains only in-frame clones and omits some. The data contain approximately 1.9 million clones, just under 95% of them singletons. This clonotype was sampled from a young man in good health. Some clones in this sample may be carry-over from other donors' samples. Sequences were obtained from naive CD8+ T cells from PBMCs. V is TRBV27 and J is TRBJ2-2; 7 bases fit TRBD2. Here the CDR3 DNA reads TGTGCCAGCAGCCCCGGGGCGGGAGTTGGCACCGGGGAGCTGTTTTTT. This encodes CASSPGAGVGTGELFF.